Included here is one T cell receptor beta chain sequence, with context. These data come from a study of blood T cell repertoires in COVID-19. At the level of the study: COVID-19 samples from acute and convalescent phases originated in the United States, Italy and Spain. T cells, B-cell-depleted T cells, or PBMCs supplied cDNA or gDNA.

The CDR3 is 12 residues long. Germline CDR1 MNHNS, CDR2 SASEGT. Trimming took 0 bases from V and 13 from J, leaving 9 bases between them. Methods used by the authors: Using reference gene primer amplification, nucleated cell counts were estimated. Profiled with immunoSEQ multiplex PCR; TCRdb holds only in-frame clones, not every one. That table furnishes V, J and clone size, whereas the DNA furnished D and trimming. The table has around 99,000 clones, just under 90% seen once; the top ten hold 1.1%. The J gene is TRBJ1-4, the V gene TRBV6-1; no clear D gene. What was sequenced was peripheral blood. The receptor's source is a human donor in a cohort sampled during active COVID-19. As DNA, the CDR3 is TGTGCCAGCAGTGAAGCCCCCCGAGTACTGTTTTTT. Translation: CASSEAPRVLFF.